Listed here are 31 T cell receptor beta chains from one sample, sequenced in a study of cytomegalovirus exposure and HLA in healthy donors. Primers included in the PCR were 60 Vbeta and 13 Jbeta primers. Repertoires were generated with immunoSEQ multiplex PCR, while TCRdb's copy carries only in-frame clones and drops some. Seen here are around 100,000 clones, approximately 76% observed once, and the top ten hold around a fifth. The material sequenced was PBMCs. These receptors came from a woman aged 55-69 years in good health and CMV-seropositive.

The CDR3 reads CASSPGQWSNTIYF. Here the CDR3 DNA reads TGTGCCAGCAGTCCGGGACAGTGGAGTAACACCATATATTTT. J is TRBJ1-3 and V is TRBV6-5; TRBD1 matches at 7 bases. This CDR3 contains 14 residues. V gave up 5 bases and J gave up 7 bases; unmatched junction bases: 8. Germline assignment: CDR1 MNHEY and CDR2 SVGAGI.

This clone was observed a single time. The genes are TRBV30 and TRBJ2-2; 8 bases line up with TRBD2. Germline V gene lookup returns CDR1 GTSNPN and CDR2 SVGIG (reference sequence). The V and J ends lost 3 bases and 6 bases, in that order; junction bases with no gene match: 9. This CDR3 has 15 residues. Written as DNA, the CDR3 is TGTGCCTGGAGCCCCGTAGCGGGATTCGCCGGGGAGCTGTTTTTT. It specifies CAWSPVAGFAGELFF.

The J gene is TRBJ1-2, the V gene TRBV27; weak D call: TRBD1 (5 bases). The V and J ends lost 2 bases and 4 bases respectively, with 14 bases between them. Germline CDR1 MNHEY, CDR2 SMNVEV (reference sequence). The CDR3 length is 15 residues. CDR3 nucleotides: TGTGCCAGCAGTTTAACAAGAACAGGCGCCTATGGCTACACCTTC. Its translation: CASSLTRTGAYGYTF.

The chain couples TRBV11-3 to TRBJ2-1; 9 nucleotides line up with TRBD2. CDR1 is SGHNT, CDR2 YENEEA, per germline. V lost 5 bases and J lost 0; bases outside the gene matches: 2. The CDR3 sequence is 15 residues long. CDR3 region: CASSRLAASYNEQFF. CDR3 nucleotide sequence: TGTGCCAGCAGCAGACTAGCGGCCTCCTACAATGAGCAGTTCTTC.

This chain connects TRBV27 to TRBJ1-2, with D possibly being TRBD1 (6 bases). The ends were cut back, 5 bases at V and 4 bases at J, with 14 bases in the middle. CDR1 and CDR2 from the germline V gene are MNHEY and SMNVEV (reference sequence). There are 14 residues in the CDR3. CDR3 region: CASSPAQQGYGYTF. CDR3 nucleotides: TGTGCCAGCAGTCCCGCTCAACAGGGCTATGGCTACACCTTC.

The rearrangement links TRBV9 to TRBJ1-5; unclear D gene. The CDR3 extends over 14 amino acids. CDR1 is SGDLS, CDR2 YYNGEE, per germline. V lost 0 bases, J lost 6 bases, and 10 bases lay in between. The CDR3: CASSVGGGGQPQHF. As DNA, the CDR3 is TGTGCCAGCAGCGTAGGGGGAGGAGGTCAGCCCCAGCATTTT.

J is TRBJ2-1 and V is TRBV7-8; 9 nucleotides agree with TRBD2. Unmatched junction bases numbered 7, after V lost 5 bases and J lost 5 bases. This CDR3 has 15 amino acids. Germline V gives CDR1 SGHVS, CDR2 FQNEAQ. CDR3 amino acids: CASSPRTSANNEQFF. The CDR3 DNA reads TGTGCCAGCAGCCCCCGGACTAGCGCGAACAATGAGCAGTTCTTC.

The rearrangement joins TRBV6-5 to TRBJ1-3; 10 bases agree with TRBD1. The germline CDR1 and CDR2 sequences are MNHEY and SVGAGI. Trimming removed 2 bases from V and 3 bases from J; junction bases left unmatched: 4. This CDR3 is 16 amino acids long. CDR3 nucleotides: TGTGCCAGCAGTTACGGGACAGGGGACGGTGGAAACACCATATATTTT. Translation: CASSYGTGDGGNTIYF.

The gene calls are TRBV2 and TRBJ1-2; D uncertain. The CDR3 sequence is 12 residues long. V was shortened by 2 bases and J by 5 bases, with 6 bases between the two germline ends. In germline, CDR1 is SNHLY, CDR2 FYNNEI. The CDR3 nucleotides are TGTGCCAGCAGTGAAACGAGATATGGCTACACCTTC. It is translated as CASSETRYGYTF.

To note about this clone: Other DNA sequences in the same sample also yield this CDR3. The CDR3 sequence is CASSLTGETQYF. The CDR3 DNA is TGTGCCAGCAGCCTCACCGGGGAGACCCAGTACTTC. V gene TRBV6-5 combines with J gene TRBJ2-5; the D is unclear. Germline V CDR1 and CDR2: MNHEY, SVGAGI. The CDR3 runs to 12 residues. The V end was cut by 6 bases, the J end by 5 bases, with 10 bases between.

CDR3 nucleotides: TGTGCCAGCAGTGAAGTTAATAGCAGGGCTGGGGCCAACGTCCTGACTTTC. As protein: CASSEVNSRAGANVLTF. V gene TRBV25-1 combines with J gene TRBJ2-6, with D possibly TRBD1 on 5 matching bases. Trimming stripped 2 bases from V and 2 bases from J, with 13 bases between. Germline V CDR1 and CDR2: MGHDK, SYGVNS. The CDR3 is 17 amino acids.

The chain employs TRBV7-3 and TRBJ2-1; a weak D match, TRBD2 (6 bases). The germline V gene has CDR1 SGHTA and CDR2 FQGTGA. Trimming left V 2 bases short and J 5 bases short, with 13 bases between. This CDR3 is 15 amino acids long. CDR3 nucleotides: TGTGCCAGCAGCTTACGCCCCGGGACTGACAATGAGCAGTTCTTC. It specifies CASSLRPGTDNEQFF.

This clone has only a few counts. This chain links TRBV5-4 with TRBJ1-2; possibly TRBD1 for D (5 bases). This CDR3 region has 12 residues. V gave up 4 bases and J gave up 8 bases, with 12 bases separating them. The V gene's germline CDR1 is SGHNT and CDR2 YYREEE (reference sequence). CDR3 protein: CASSAWEGGYTF. The CDR3 bases are TGTGCCAGCAGCGCCTGGGAGGGGGGCTACACCTTC.

As DNA, the CDR3 is TGCGCCAGCAGCTTGTCCTACACCGGTGGGAGCGGCTACACCTTC. It encodes CASSLSYTGGSGYTF. The rearrangement links TRBV5-1 to TRBJ1-2; no firm D call. Germline V gene data show CDR1 as SGHRS and CDR2 as YFSETQ. CDR3 length equals 15 residues. Trimming took off 1 base at V and 8 bases at J, with 18 bases between the two ends.

This sequence joins TRBV5-1 and TRBJ2-5; 7 bases agree with TRBD1. The CDR3 is made up of 13 amino acids. V shed 4 bases and J 5 bases; nucleotides not matched to a gene: 5. Germline-derived CDR1 and CDR2 are SGHRS and YFSETQ. CDR3 amino acids: CASSHDREETQYF. The CDR3 bases are TGCGCCAGCAGCCATGACAGGGAGGAGACCCAGTACTTC.

The CDR3 region is CASSPQGTSYTGELFF. The CDR3 coding sequence is TGTGCCAGCAGTCCTCAAGGGACTTCATACACCGGGGAGCTGTTTTTT. The rearrangement joins TRBV7-3 to TRBJ2-2, with D possibly matching TRBD2 (6 bases). The V gene lost 6 bases and the J gene lost 3 bases, with 17 bases spanning the gap. Germline V gene lookup returns CDR1 SGHTA and CDR2 FQGTGA. The CDR3 is 16 amino acids.

This rearrangement joins TRBV9 to TRBJ2-1; 12 bases align to TRBD2. The V gene end was trimmed by 3 bases and the J gene end by 7 bases; junction bases not matched to a gene: 5. CDR1 is SGDLS and CDR2 is YYNGEE in the germline V gene. The CDR3 runs 15 residues. In DNA form, the CDR3 reads TGTGCCAGCAGCGCGCTAGCGGGAGGGAAGAATGAGCAGTTCTTC. This sequence encodes CASSALAGGKNEQFF.

The chain joins TRBV27 to TRBJ2-7, with 11 positions matching TRBD2. V gave up 6 bases and J gave up 3 bases; unmatched junction bases: 4. The V gene's germline CDR1 is MNHEY and CDR2 SMNVEV (reference sequence). The CDR3 is 14 amino acids. For the CDR3, the DNA is TGTGCCAGCAGACCCGGGACTAGCGGCTACGAGCAGTACTTC. Translating it yields CASRPGTSGYEQYF.

The V gene is TRBV4-1, the J gene TRBJ2-1; 13 nucleotides agree with TRBD2. J was trimmed by 7 bases and V by 2 bases; bases with no gene match: 5. Looked up from germline, CDR1 is MGHRA and CDR2 is YSYEKL. This CDR3 is 16 amino acids long. The CDR3 region is CASSQPTSGRGNEQFF. The CDR3 nucleotides read TGCGCCAGCAGCCAACCAACTAGCGGGAGGGGGAATGAGCAGTTCTTC.

The V gene is TRBV5-1, the J gene TRBJ2-3; TRBD2 matches at 10 bases. With 4 bases clipped from V and 1 base from J, the junction kept 9 bases outside the gene matches. The germline gives CDR1 SGHRS, CDR2 YFSETQ. The CDR3 covers 17 residues. CDR3 nucleotides: TGCGCCAGCAGCATTAACCCCGGGACTAGCGGCACAGATACGCAGTATTTT. Its translation is CASSINPGTSGTDTQYF. The entire variable domain, with the rest obtained from reference TRBV5-1 and TRBJ2-3, is as follows: KAGVTQTPRYLIKTRGQQVTLSCSPISGHRSVSWYQQTPGQGLQFLFEYFSETQRNKGNFPGRFSGRQFSNSRSEMNVSTLELGDSALYLCASSINPGTSGTDTQYFGPGTRLTVL.

The chain uses TRBV27 and TRBJ2-2; D is possibly TRBD1 (5 bases). This CDR3 contains 16 residues. The V end lost 5 bases, the J end lost 2 bases, and 15 bases lay between the germline ends. CDR1 is MNHEY and CDR2 is SMNVEV in the germline V gene (reference sequence). The chain's CDR3 is CASSTRGGRNTGELFF. CDR3 DNA sequence: TGTGCCAGCAGTACAAGGGGTGGCAGAAACACCGGGGAGCTGTTTTTT.

This clone was observed a few times. V gene TRBV7-9 combines with J gene TRBJ1-3, with a weak D call TRBD1 (5 bases). The CDR3 sequence is 15 residues long. Germline loops: CDR1 SEHNR, CDR2 FQNEAQ (reference sequence). Trimming shortened V by 7 bases and J by 2 bases, and 15 bases separated the two germline ends. The CDR3 DNA sequence: TGTGCCAGCACCACTACAGGCACGCCTGGAAACACCATATATTTT. Protein: CASTTTGTPGNTIYF. Full variable domain (rest looked up from reference TRBV7-9 and TRBJ1-3): DTGVSQNPRHKITKRGQNVTFRCDPISEHNRLYWYRQTLGQGPEFLTYFQNEAQLEKSRLLSDRFSAERPKGSFSTLEIQRTEQGDSAMYLCASTTTGTPGNTIYFGEGSWLTVV.

The chain recombines TRBV6-1 with TRBJ1-1; 12 nucleotides agree with TRBD1. The germline CDR1 and CDR2 sequences are MNHNS and SASEGT. The CDR3 loop spans 15 amino acids. V shed 9 bases, J shed 6 bases, and the junction held 11 bases outside the gene matches. CDR3 DNA: TGTGCCAGTGACAGGGGGACAGGGGGCTCAGCTGAAGCTTTCTTT. As protein: CASDRGTGGSAEAFF.

This clone occurred a few times. V and J are TRBV2 and TRBJ1-1; D perhaps matches TRBD1 (5 bases). Germline values: CDR1 SNHLY, CDR2 FYNNEI. Trimming shortened V by 7 bases and J by 0 bases, and 15 bases separated the two germline ends. The CDR3 has 15 amino acids. The DNA for the CDR3 is TGTGCCAGCACCCGACGGGGGGGGGTGAACACTGAAGCTTTCTTT. Amino acid sequence: CASTRRGGVNTEAFF. The whole variable domain, filled in from reference TRBV2 and TRBJ1-1, reads EPEVTQTPSHQVTQMGQEVILRCVPISNHLYFYWYRQILGQKVEFLVSFYNNEISEKSEIFDDQFSVERPDGSNFTLKIRSTKLEDSAMYFCASTRRGGVNTEAFFGQGTRLTVV.

V usage is TRBV4-1 and J usage is TRBJ2-7, with 7 bases fitting TRBD1. Germline CDR1 reads MGHRA; CDR2 reads YSYEKL. The junction had 4 bases not matched to a gene; V was cut back by 2 bases and J by 3 bases. The CDR3 contains 14 residues. CDR3 DNA sequence: TGCGCCAGCAGCCAAAGGACAGGATACTACGAGCAGTACTTC. As protein: CASSQRTGYYEQYF.

V usage is TRBV30 and J usage is TRBJ1-2; weak D call: TRBD1 (6 bases). Per germline, CDR1 GTSNPN and CDR2 SVGIG (reference sequence). The CDR3 contains 13 residues. Trimming shortened V by 2 bases and J by 8 bases, and 15 bases separated the two germline ends. Here the CDR3 reads CAWSNTTGVGYTF. DNA for the CDR3: TGTGCCTGGAGTAATACGACAGGAGTGGGCTACACCTTC.

This clone showed up just a few times. A read error may account for a junction end that differs from germline. This rearrangement joins TRBV5-4 to TRBJ2-5; D gene uncertain. The CDR3 runs 15 residues. CDR1 and CDR2 from the germline V gene are SGHNT and YYREEE (reference sequence). The CDR3 coding sequence is TGTGCCAGCAGTTTGGGGTGGCCGTACCAAGAGACCCAGTACTTC. It encodes CASSLGWPYQETQYF.

J is TRBJ2-1 and V is TRBV18; 10 bases are a match to TRBD2. The CDR3 loop spans 16 amino acids. The V segment lost 2 bases and the J segment 6 bases; nucleotides outside the gene matches: 7. CDR1 and CDR2 (germline): KGHSH, LQKENI. The CDR3 bases are TGTGCCAGCTCACCAAATTTTGCTAGCGGGGGCAATGAGCAGTTCTTC. Amino acid sequence: CASSPNFASGGNEQFF.

This rearrangement joins TRBV9 to TRBJ2-7; 9 bases line up with TRBD1. CDR3 length: 15 amino acids. The germline gives CDR1 SGDLS, CDR2 YYNGEE. V lost 5 bases and J lost 7; bases outside the gene matches: 13. In DNA, the CDR3 is TGTGCCAGCAGTCCTCCGGGACAGGGTATCGGAGAGCAGTACTTC. Translated: CASSPPGQGIGEQYF.

The chain couples TRBV9 to TRBJ2-1, with 11 bases identical to TRBD1. Germline V CDR1 and CDR2: SGDLS, YYNGEE. The CDR3 length is 15 residues. Trimming at V came to 5 bases and at J to 6 bases, leaving 7 bases not matched to a gene. The CDR3 sequence is CASSDRDRGSNEQFF. As DNA, the CDR3 is TGTGCCAGCAGTGACCGGGACAGGGGGTCCAATGAGCAGTTCTTC.

This clone was observed a single time. This sequence joins TRBV7-3 and TRBJ2-3, with 7 bases lining up with TRBD1. Germline values: CDR1 SGHTA, CDR2 FQGTGA. The CDR3 loop spans 16 amino acids. Germline trimming cut 4 bases from V and 5 bases from J; bases unmatched to any gene: 12. CDR3 coding DNA: TGTGCCAGCAGCTCGGGGACAGCTCAAAGGGGAGATACGCAGTATTTT. It codes for CASSSGTAQRGDTQYF.